A single sample is the source of the 10 T cell receptor beta chains below, sequenced in a study of STAT3 mutations in large granular lymphocyte leukemia. Notes on the study in general: Every T-LGLL patient had at least one immunodominant TCRbeta clonotype.

The antigens these receptors bind are not known. Using immunoSEQ multiplex PCR, the repertoire was profiled, and TCRdb retains in-frame clones only, with some absent. The sample holds about 40,000 clones, 70% to 90% seen once. Material: PBMCs. The receptors stem from a human donor with T large granular lymphocyte leukemia. Some clones in this sample may be carry-over from other donors' samples.

The gene calls are TRBV6-6 and TRBJ2-1; D remains ambiguous. The ends were cut back, 5 bases at V and 10 bases at J, with 9 bases in the middle. Germline V gene sequence: CDR1 MNHNY, CDR2 SVGAGI (reference sequence). This CDR3 has 11 amino acids. CDR3 in amino acids: CASSPALEQFF. The CDR3 DNA sequence: TGTGCCAGCAGTCCCGCCCTGGAGCAGTTCTTC.

This rearrangement joins TRBV7-8 to TRBJ1-2, with a weak D call TRBD1 (5 bases). The CDR3 spans 15 residues. V was pared by 2 bases and J by 2 bases, with 12 bases between. Germline V lookup: CDR1 SGHVS, CDR2 FQNEAQ. CDR3 in amino acids: CASSLLARENYGYTF. The CDR3 nucleotides are TGTGCCAGCAGCTTATTGGCCAGGGAAAACTATGGCTACACCTTC.

The chain combines TRBV7-6 with TRBJ2-1; 8 bases are a match to TRBD1. Trimming removed 6 bases from V and 0 bases from J; junction bases left unmatched: 7. This CDR3 region has 16 residues. The germline CDR1 and CDR2 sequences are SGHVS and FNYEAQ. Here the CDR3 DNA reads TGTGCCAGCAGTTCACAGGGGGTACCCTCCTACAATGAGCAGTTCTTC. Translation: CASSSQGVPSYNEQFF.

This chain connects TRBV18 to TRBJ1-2; D uncertain. CDR3 length equals 15 residues. The V end lost 4 bases, the J end lost 3 bases, and 15 bases lay between the germline ends. CDR1 is KGHSH, CDR2 LQKENI, per germline. The CDR3 DNA is TGTGCCAGCTCACTCACCCTCACCGGGCACTATGGCTACACCTTC. Its translation: CASSLTLTGHYGYTF.

The rearrangement links TRBV7-9 to TRBJ2-1; D might be TRBD1 (6 bases). CDR1 and CDR2 from the germline V gene are SEHNR and FQNEAQ (reference sequence). The CDR3 is made up of 18 amino acids. The V end was cut by 5 bases, the J end by 8 bases, with 28 bases between. CDR3 sequence: CASSKPKDRSSGGHEQFF. In DNA, the CDR3 is TGTGCCAGCAGCAAACCGAAGGACAGATCATCGGGCGGTCATGAGCAGTTCTTC.

The chain couples TRBV7-9 to TRBJ2-5, with a weak D call TRBD2 (7 bases). Germline CDR1 and CDR2: SEHNR and FQNEAQ (reference sequence). Trimming shortened V by 5 bases and J by 0 bases, and 13 bases separated the two germline ends. This CDR3 region has 15 residues. For the CDR3, the DNA is TGTGCCAGCAGCCGGGGGGCCAGGAACCAAGAGACCCAGTACTTC. Amino acid sequence: CASSRGARNQETQYF.

V is TRBV5-6 and J is TRBJ1-3, with D maybe TRBD1 (5 bases). Germline V lookup: CDR1 SGHDT, CDR2 YYEEEE. The CDR3 extends over 13 amino acids. V dropped 0 bases and J dropped 6 bases, with 7 bases sitting between them. CDR3 in DNA: TGTGCCAGCAGCTTGGCAGGGTTAAACACCATATATTTT. It is translated as CASSLAGLNTIYF.

The J gene is TRBJ1-1, the V gene TRBV11-2, with D uncertain. The germline V gene encodes CDR1 SGHAT and CDR2 FQNNGV. V was clipped by 4 bases and J by 1 base, with 7 bases between them. This CDR3 has 13 amino acids. The CDR3 DNA reads TGTGCCAGCAGCTCTAGCAGGAACACTGAAGCTTTCTTT. Its translation: CASSSSRNTEAFF.

CDR3 sequence reads: CASSPPPSPLGNTEAFF. Written as DNA, the CDR3 is TGTGCCAGCTCACCACCTCCGAGCCCCCTGGGGAACACTGAAGCTTTCTTT. This sequence joins TRBV18 and TRBJ1-1; D remains ambiguous. CDR3 size: 17 residues. Germline V gene lookup returns CDR1 KGHSH and CDR2 LQKENI. V was trimmed by 0 bases and J by 1 base, leaving 15 bases between them.

The rearrangement links TRBV5-6 to TRBJ2-7, with D perhaps matching TRBD2 (6 bases). With 4 bases removed from V and 6 bases from J, the gap between germline ends came to 17 bases. This CDR3 is built from 14 residues. Germline assignment: CDR1 SGHDT and CDR2 YYEEEE. CDR3 amino acids: CASSPVGGLAEQYV. CDR3 bases: TGTGCCAGCAGCCCGGTGGGGGGACTGGCCGAGCAGTACGTC.